This T cell receptor beta chain was obtained from a study of PD-1 blockade in classical Hodgkin lymphoma. Clones were sequenced by immunoSEQ multiplex PCR, and TCRdb holds only the in-frame ones, with some missing. The sample lists tens of thousands of clones, 94% occurring once. The time point here: newly diagnosed, previously untreated cHL patient sample. Germline CDR1 SGHRS, CDR2 YFSETQ. The CDR3 extends over 15 amino acids. The ends were cut back, 2 bases at V and 6 bases at J, with 14 bases in the middle. The sample taken for sequencing was peripheral blood mononuclear cells (PBMCs). The rearrangement links TRBV5-1 to TRBJ2-2; D uncertain. The sequence came from a human donor with classical Hodgkin lymphoma. The CDR3 coding sequence is TGCGCCAGCAGCTTATCGCCACTCTTGTCCGGGGAGCTGTTTTTT. Amino acid sequence: CASSLSPLLSGELFF.